The 25 T cell receptor beta chains presented below share a single source sample, sequenced in a study of human T cells and chemical hapten exposure. The time point: patch test 1, 2 weeks after DPC sensitization. The sample's treatment: therapeutic diphenylcyclopropenone sensitization with weekly scalp DPC. TCRdb re-called the RACE reads with MiXCR, one entry per CDR3 protein. The sample records approximately 80,000 distinct CDR3 sequences, under 9% being singletons. Sequenced here: whole blood, sampled in connection with sensitization to the hapten diphenylcyclopropenone (DPC). All receptors come from a young woman with alopecia areata. Some clones in this sample may be carry-over from other donors' samples.

This clonotype was seen ten or more times. The genes are TRBV29-1 and TRBJ2-3; unclear D gene. There are 13 residues in the CDR3. The V end lost 5 bases, the J end lost 6 bases, and 15 bases lay between the germline ends. Germline V gene sequence: CDR1 SQVTM, CDR2 ANQGSEA. The CDR3 here is CSVRSLFGDTQYF. The CDR3 DNA sequence: TGCAGCGTTAGGAGTCTGTTCGGGGATACGCAGTATTTT.

The table lists this clonotype with a few counts. The V gene is TRBV6-5, the J gene TRBJ1-2, with D maybe TRBD1 (5 bases). Trimming took 0 bases from V and 0 from J, leaving 14 bases between them. This CDR3 spans 17 amino acids. Germline values: CDR1 MNHEY, CDR2 SVGAGI. CDR3 region: CASSYSYFRDSNYGYTF. The CDR3 nucleotides read TGTGCCAGCAGTTACTCGTACTTCAGGGATTCTAACTATGGCTACACCTTC.

This clonotype was counted only a few times. This rearrangement joins TRBV7-2 to TRBJ2-2, with 8 bases that match TRBD2. Unmatched junction bases numbered 7, after V lost 1 base and J lost 0 bases. CDR3 length equals 18 residues. Germline-derived CDR1 and CDR2 are SGHTA and FQGNSA. The CDR3 loop reads CASSLGLAGTTNTGELFF. CDR3 sequence (DNA): TGTGCCAGCAGCTTAGGATTAGCGGGGACAACGAACACCGGGGAGCTGTTTTTT.

V and J are TRBV14 and TRBJ1-2, with a weak D call TRBD1 (6 bases). Germline V gene data show CDR1 as SGHDN and CDR2 as FVKESK. This CDR3 is built from 17 residues. Between the trimmed V and J ends, which lost 0 bases and 3 bases, there was a span of 17 bases. In DNA form, the CDR3 reads TGTGCCAGCAGCCAAGATGAAGACGGTGGGGGCGACTATGGCTACACCTTC. It specifies CASSQDEDGGGDYGYTF.

Many counts were recorded for this clonotype. The chain employs TRBV18 and TRBJ1-4; tentatively, D is TRBD1 (6 bases). The V and J ends lost 3 bases and 5 bases respectively, with 13 bases between them. CDR3 length equals 15 residues. Germline CDR1 KGHSH, CDR2 LQKENI. The CDR3 loop is CASSPWGGSNEKLFF. DNA for the CDR3: TGTGCCAGCTCACCGTGGGGGGGCAGCAATGAAAAACTGTTTTTT.

This clonotype occurred once. Just one base apart from a much larger clone, this may be a read error. This chain joins TRBV2 and TRBJ2-1; 7 positions agree with TRBD2. The V gene's germline CDR1 is SNHLY and CDR2 FYNNEI. Germline trimming cut 6 bases from V and 9 bases from J; bases unmatched to any gene: 2. The CDR3 consists of 11 residues. The CDR3 sequence: CASRGGGEQFF. The CDR3 bases are TGTGCCAGCAGGGGGGGGGGTGAGCAGTTCTTC. The entire variable domain, with the rest obtained from reference TRBV2 and TRBJ2-1, is as follows: EPEVTQTPSHQVTQMGQEVILRCVPISNHLYFYWYRQILGQKVEFLVSFYNNEISEKSEIFDDQFSVERPDGSNFTLKIRSTKLEDSAMYFCASRGGGEQFFGPGTRLTVL.

This clonotype was observed at least ten times. The V and J genes are TRBV19 and TRBJ1-1, with TRBD1 matching over 10 bases. After removal of 6 bases from V and 1 base from J, the junction contained 11 bases not matched to a gene. Germline CDR1 is LNHDA and CDR2 is SQIVND (reference sequence). There are 17 residues in the CDR3. This chain's CDR3 is CASRPRDRGEWNTEAFF. CDR3 coding DNA: TGTGCCAGTAGGCCTAGGGACAGGGGTGAATGGAACACTGAAGCTTTCTTT.

This clonotype was seen repeatedly, ten times or more. The chain links TRBV20-1 to TRBJ1-2, with TRBD1 matching over 8 bases. CDR1 and CDR2 from the germline V gene are DFQATT and SNEGSKA (reference sequence). CDR3 size: 16 residues. The V and J ends lost 3 bases and 0 bases, in that order; junction bases with no gene match: 9. CDR3 sequence (DNA): TGCAGTGCTAGTGGAGGACAGGGAGAAGCTAACTATGGCTACACCTTC. This gives the protein CSASGGQGEANYGYTF.

The V gene is TRBV3-1, the J gene TRBJ1-1; D remains unclear. The V gene lost 0 bases and the J gene lost 1 base, with 0 bases spanning the gap. The CDR3 has 12 amino acids. The germline gives CDR1 LGHDT, CDR2 YNNKEL (reference sequence). The CDR3 is CASSQENTEAFF. CDR3 sequence (DNA): TGTGCCAGCAGCCAAGAGAACACTGAAGCTTTCTTT.

The table lists this clonotype with many counts. The chain employs TRBV5-1 and TRBJ1-2, with TRBD1 matching 7 bases. With V trimmed by 3 bases and J by 6 bases, 11 bases remained unmatched. CDR3 size: 15 residues. Germline values: CDR1 SGHRS, CDR2 YFSETQ. The CDR3 coding sequence is TGCGCCAGCAGCTCGCGGACAGGATCGGGGAATGGCTACACCTTC. Its translation is CASSSRTGSGNGYTF. Variable domain in full (rest from reference TRBV5-1 and TRBJ1-2): KAGVTQTPRYLIKTRGQQVTLSCSPISGHRSVSWYQQTPGQGLQFLFEYFSETQRNKGNFPGRFSGRQFSNSRSEMNVSTLELGDSALYLCASSSRTGSGNGYTFGSGTRLTVV.

About this clonotype: Being one base from a much bigger clone, this may be a read error. This CDR3 is CAIGTGTDLYEQYF. The CDR3, as DNA: TGTGCCATCGGTACCGGGACAGACCTCTACGAGCAGTACTTC. The chain is built from TRBV10-3 and TRBJ2-7, with 7 bases matching TRBD1. Per germline, CDR1 ENHRY and CDR2 SYGVKD. The CDR3 runs to 14 residues. With 8 bases clipped from V and 3 bases from J, the junction kept 10 bases outside the gene matches.

Many counts were recorded for this clonotype. The chain joins TRBV4-2 to TRBJ1-3; D is unclear. Deletions cut 0 bases from V and 3 bases from J, with 9 bases between. Germline-derived CDR1 and CDR2 are LGHNA and YNFKEQ. The CDR3 length is 15 residues. CDR3 protein: CASSQEWAIGNTIYF. Written as DNA, the CDR3 is TGTGCCAGCAGCCAAGAGTGGGCGATTGGAAACACCATATATTTT.

This clonotype appeared a few times. This chain links TRBV20-1 with TRBJ2-3; TRBD2 matches at 12 bases. V was clipped by 4 bases and J by 8 bases; unmatched bases: 13. Germline assignment: CDR1 DFQATT and CDR2 SNEGSKA (reference sequence). There are 16 residues in the CDR3. The CDR3 here is CSATGLAGTGQVTQYF. The CDR3 DNA reads as TGCAGTGCTACCGGACTAGCGGGGACCGGACAAGTTACGCAGTATTTT.

In its sample, this clonotype was seen a few times. This chain joins TRBV30 and TRBJ2-3; no reliable D call. The CDR3 covers 15 residues. Germline values: CDR1 GTSNPN, CDR2 SVGIG (reference sequence). V lost 5 bases and J lost 0, with 15 bases in between. CDR3 sequence reads: CAWRLGQSSTDTQYF. In nucleotides, the CDR3 is TGTGCCTGGCGGTTGGGCCAGTCTAGCACAGATACGCAGTATTTT.

This clonotype was picked up many times. The chain joins TRBV6-4 to TRBJ2-3; 13 bases line up with TRBD2. Germline V gene lookup returns CDR1 MRHNA and CDR2 SNTAGT. The CDR3 is 15 amino acids. V lost 3 bases to trimming and J lost 4 bases; unmatched junction nucleotides: 1. In DNA, the CDR3 is TGTGCCAGCAGTGAACTAGCGGGGGGGCCAGATACGCAGTATTTT. Its translation: CASSELAGGPDTQYF.

This clonotype was detected ten times or more. The CDR3 loop reads CASSLSKNRGNSPLHF. The CDR3 DNA follows: TGTGCCAGCAGTTTATCGAAGAACAGGGGTAATTCACCCCTCCACTTT. J is TRBJ1-6 and V is TRBV27; 7 bases fit TRBD1. Germline trimming cut 0 bases from V and 6 bases from J; bases unmatched to any gene: 5. The germline V gene encodes CDR1 MNHEY and CDR2 SMNVEV (reference sequence). This CDR3 spans 16 amino acids.

This clonotype was counted at least ten times. The V gene is TRBV2, the J gene TRBJ2-2; tentative D call: TRBD2 (5 bases). The V and J ends lost 6 bases and 6 bases respectively, with 11 bases between them. This CDR3 comprises 13 residues. CDR1 and CDR2 from the germline V gene are SNHLY and FYNNEI. Here the CDR3 reads CASSLGVPGELFF. CDR3 bases: TGTGCCAGCAGCCTCGGGGTCCCCGGGGAGCTGTTTTTT.

This clonotype has more than one count but fewer than ten. The chain couples TRBV6-1 to TRBJ1-4; perhaps TRBD1 as D (5 bases). This CDR3 is 15 amino acids long. CDR1 and CDR2 (germline): MNHNS, SASEGT. Trimming removed 5 bases at V and 5 bases at J, with 15 bases between. The CDR3: CASSPAGTSNEKLFF. CDR3 nucleotide sequence: TGTGCCAGCAGTCCTGCCGGGACCTCGAATGAAAAACTGTTTTTT.

This clonotype was detected many times. The chain recombines TRBV6-1 with TRBJ2-2, with D possibly being TRBD2 (5 bases). Germline-derived CDR1 and CDR2 are MNHNS and SASEGT. The CDR3 is 14 amino acids. Trimming shortened V by 10 bases and J by 5 bases, and 17 bases separated the two germline ends. The CDR3 DNA reads TGTGCCACAGACGGAGCGGCGAGTACCGGGGAGCTGTTTTTT. It is translated as CATDGAASTGELFF.

This clonotype was detected only a few times. CDR3 in DNA: TGTGCCAGCAGGAGCGGGGGGACACTCTACAATGAGCAGTTCTTC. Its translation is CASRSGGTLYNEQFF. V gene TRBV6-5 combines with J gene TRBJ2-1; 9 bases align to TRBD2. The germline V gene has CDR1 MNHEY and CDR2 SVGAGI. There are 15 residues in the CDR3. V dropped 6 bases and J dropped 3; count of bases not matched to a gene: 6.

This clonotype was observed a few times. V usage is TRBV11-2 and J usage is TRBJ1-6; D gene ambiguous. The CDR3 sequence is 14 residues long. The V and J ends lost 3 bases and 3 bases respectively, with 6 bases between them. Germline lookup yields CDR1 SGHAT and CDR2 FQNNGV. CDR3 sequence reads: CASSFYSYNSPLHF. The DNA for the CDR3 is TGTGCCAGCAGCTTTTACAGCTATAATTCACCCCTCCACTTT.

The chain couples TRBV6-2 or TRBV6-3 to TRBJ2-3, with 7 bases matching TRBD1. Germline V gene data show CDR1 as MNHEY and CDR2 as SVGEGT. V was pared by 4 bases and J by 3 bases, with 10 bases of the junction left unmatched. The length of the CDR3 is 16 residues. The CDR3 DNA is TGTGCCAGCAGTTTCCACGACAGGGTACGGACAGATACGCAGTATTTT. Amino acids: CASSFHDRVRTDTQYF.

This clonotype has more than one count but fewer than ten. The CDR3 loop reads CSVENREDYGYTF. CDR3 nucleotides: TGCAGCGTTGAAAATAGGGAGGACTATGGCTACACCTTC. The chain has TRBV29-1 and TRBJ1-2; no clear D gene. Germline V gives CDR1 SQVTM, CDR2 ANQGSEA. The CDR3 spans 13 residues. Trimming pared 2 bases from V and 3 bases from J, leaving 10 bases between. Variable domain in full (rest from reference TRBV29-1 and TRBJ1-2): SAVISQKPSRDICQRGTSLTIQCQVDSQVTMMFWYRQQPGQSLTLIATANQGSEATYESGFVIDKFPISRPNLTFSTLTVSNMSPEDSSIYLCSVENREDYGYTFGSGTRLTVV.

The chain recombines TRBV20-1 with TRBJ2-1, with D possibly being TRBD2 (6 bases). Germline V gene sequence: CDR1 DFQATT, CDR2 SNEGSKA (reference sequence). The CDR3 has 15 amino acids. Trimming stripped 3 bases from V and 4 bases from J, with 16 bases between. The CDR3 DNA reads TGCAGTGCTAGTATAACTAGCCCCTATTACAATGAGCAGTTCTTC. It codes for CSASITSPYYNEQFF.

This clonotype was counted only a few times. The chain couples TRBV29-1 to TRBJ1-1, with D possibly TRBD1 on 6 matching bases. This CDR3 contains 13 residues. Looked up from germline, CDR1 is SQVTM and CDR2 is ANQGSEA. Trimming stripped 3 bases from V and 10 bases from J, with 18 bases between. CDR3 coding DNA: TGCAGCGTTGAGGGCACCGGGACAATAGGAGCTTTCTTT. Its translation is CSVEGTGTIGAFF.